This TCR beta chain comes out of a study of blood T cells in healthy people across ages (dated by TCRdb to 2014 to 2015). Notes on the research overall: In model experiments, template switching captured roughly one uniquely barcoded TCR beta cDNA molecule for every two T cells. Donors were grouped into four age groups: young (average roughly 15 years), middle-aged (39), aged (roughly 62) and long-lived (approximately 82). To track age-related changes in TCR beta repertoire diversity, the study relied on deep sequencing normalized with unique cDNA molecular identifiers. To avoid experimental bias, donors of different ages were spread randomly across the sequencing lanes. The study analyzed two additional independent replicas of 1 million unique cDNA reads from the same blood draw for two donors, one aged 18 to 29 and one aged 80 or older. Overall study results and their limits: Compared with the aged group, the long-lived group had more naive CD4+ T cells, fewer expanded clones and increased TCR diversity, suggesting age selection. Because donor CMV infection status was unknown, age-related changes in expanded clonotypes were potentially confounded. Conclusive comparison of naive and antigen-experienced compartments was prevented by the profiling of bulk unsorted PBMCs. A strong correlation was found between observed TCR beta diversity and the percentage of naive T cells measured by flow cytometry. Estimates of total diversity from one million sequenced T cells were regarded as lower bounds and underestimates. As age increased, observed TCR beta diversity per million T cells dropped in a roughly linear way, and a significant reduction was already evident by age about 40.

To prepare the library, 5' RACE was applied. The instrument was an Illumina HiSeq 2500. A second PCR of roughly 6 to 12 cycles was run with a J-beta primer mix and a sample-barcoded 5' primer. Each TCR beta cDNA molecule received a unique molecular identifier from a template-switch 5' adaptor carrying 12 random nucleotides. Each sample yielded at least 2.5 million CDR3-containing paired-end reads. The Mint cDNA synthesis kit, primed by a TRBC-specific oligonucleotide, was used to synthesize first-strand cDNA from all RNA. Following uracil-DNA glycosylase treatment, a first 18-cycle PCR with universal primers M1SS and BC2_uni_R was performed on all cDNA. The study's own analysis went as follows. For normalization, 1 million high-quality reads were randomly selected from each sample, with every read carrying a distinct molecular identifier. Instead of being binned into consensus sequences, reads with shared molecular identifiers were discarded. MiTCR, run with a Q25 quality threshold and the strictest error-elimination algorithm, handled CDR3 identification, clonotype clustering and error correction. Lower-bound total TCR beta diversity was estimated with a nonparametric unseen species model using Euler transformation. TCRdb ran its own pipeline on the public reads, namely fastp trimming at Q25 and MiXCR clone calling, and kept in-frame beta chains. One record per CDR3 amino acid sequence lists the most common genes and DNA. TCRdb, not the original authors, processed these V and J calls. The sample records hundreds of thousands of distinct CDR3 sequences, 29% of which are singletons. In total, the top ten clones hold roughly a sixth of the sample.

To note about this clonotype: Its cognate antigen has yet to be identified. Base qualities are missing; no much larger clone stands one base away.

CDR1 SNHLY and CDR2 FYNNEI are derived from the germline V gene. Trimming takes 4 bases off V and 3 bases off J; junction bases not matched to a gene: 8. The CDR3 holds 15 amino acids from the cysteine to the phenylalanine. Just the 45-base CDR3 DNA is kept, in frame starting at base 1. Donors were a few dozen systemically healthy Caucasian individuals from Russia aged roughly 6 to 90 years. About 9.1 milliliters of peripheral blood were collected from each donor into EDTA-treated Vacutainer tubes. Ficoll-Paque density-gradient centrifugation was used to isolate PBMCs, with at least 7 million per sample. Total RNA, at least 5.5 micrograms per sample, was extracted from PBMCs with Trizol reagent. Naive CD45RAhigh/CD27high T cell percentages were measured by flow cytometry on a PBMC aliquot from every donor.

In this chain, TRBV2 is recombined with TRBJ1-1; 7 central nucleotides agree with TRBD1. The source material was blood. This TCR was sampled from a woman older than 75 in good health. The CDR3 in this case is CASSAGGRGDTEAFF. The sequence in DNA is TGTGCCAGCAGTGCAGGGGGGCGGGGGGACACTGAAGCTTTCTTT.